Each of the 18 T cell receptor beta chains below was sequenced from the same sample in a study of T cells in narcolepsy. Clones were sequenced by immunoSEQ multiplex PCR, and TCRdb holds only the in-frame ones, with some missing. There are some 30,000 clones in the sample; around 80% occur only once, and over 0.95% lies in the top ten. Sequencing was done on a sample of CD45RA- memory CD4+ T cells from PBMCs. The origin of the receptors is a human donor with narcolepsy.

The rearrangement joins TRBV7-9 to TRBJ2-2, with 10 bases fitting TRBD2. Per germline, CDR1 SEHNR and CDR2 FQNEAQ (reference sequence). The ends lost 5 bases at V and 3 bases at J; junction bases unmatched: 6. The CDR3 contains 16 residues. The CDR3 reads CASSPLAGGDTGELFF. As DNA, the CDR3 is TGTGCCAGCAGCCCATTAGCGGGAGGCGACACCGGGGAGCTGTTTTTT.

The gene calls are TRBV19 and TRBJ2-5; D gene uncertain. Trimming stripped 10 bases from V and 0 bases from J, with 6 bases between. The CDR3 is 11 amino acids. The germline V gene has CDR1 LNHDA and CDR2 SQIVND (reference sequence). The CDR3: CATLDQETQYF. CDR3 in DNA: TGTGCCACTCTCGACCAAGAGACCCAGTACTTC. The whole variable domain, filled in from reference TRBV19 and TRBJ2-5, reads DGGITQSPKYLFRKEGQNVTLSCEQNLNHDAMYWYRQDPGQGLRLIYYSQIVNDFQKGDIAEGYSVSREKKESFPLTVTSAQKNPTAFYLCATLDQETQYFGPGTRLLVL.

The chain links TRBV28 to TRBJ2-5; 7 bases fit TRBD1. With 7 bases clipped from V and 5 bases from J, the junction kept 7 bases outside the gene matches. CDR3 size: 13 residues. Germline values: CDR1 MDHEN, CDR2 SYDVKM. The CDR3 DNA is TGTGCCAGCACCTCGACAGGGAAGGAGACCCAGTACTTC. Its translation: CASTSTGKETQYF. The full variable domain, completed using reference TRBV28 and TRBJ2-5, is DVKVTQSSRYLVKRTGEKVFLECVQDMDHENMFWYRQDPGLGLRLIYFSYDVKMKEKGDIPEGYSVSREKKERFSLILESASTNQTSMYLCASTSTGKETQYFGPGTRLLVL.

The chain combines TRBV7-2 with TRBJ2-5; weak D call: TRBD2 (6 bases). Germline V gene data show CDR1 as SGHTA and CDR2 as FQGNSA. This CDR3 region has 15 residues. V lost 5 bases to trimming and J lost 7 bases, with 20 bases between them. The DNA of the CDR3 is TGTGCCAGCAGCCCCCGCGGGGCAGGAAAGGGGACCCAGTACTTC. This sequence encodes CASSPRGAGKGTQYF.

CDR3 DNA: TGCAGCGTTCAAGGACAGGTTGAAGCTTTCTTT. As protein: CSVQGQVEAFF. This chain connects TRBV29-1 to TRBJ1-1; TRBD1 matches 7 bases. V was clipped by 5 bases and J by 7 bases; unmatched bases: 4. In germline, CDR1 is SQVTM, CDR2 ANQGSEA. The CDR3 runs to 11 residues.

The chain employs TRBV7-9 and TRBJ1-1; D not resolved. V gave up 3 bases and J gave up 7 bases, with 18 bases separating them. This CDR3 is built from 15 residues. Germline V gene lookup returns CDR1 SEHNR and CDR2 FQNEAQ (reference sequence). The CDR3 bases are TGTGCCAGCAGCTTCGGAGGGAAAAACAGCGTTGAAGCTTTCTTT. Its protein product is CASSFGGKNSVEAFF.

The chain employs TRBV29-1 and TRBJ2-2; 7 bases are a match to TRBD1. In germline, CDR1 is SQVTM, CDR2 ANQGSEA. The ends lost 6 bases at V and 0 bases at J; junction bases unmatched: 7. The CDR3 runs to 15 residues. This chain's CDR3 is CSVMRGTANTGELFF. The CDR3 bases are TGCAGCGTGATGAGGGGGACAGCGAACACCGGGGAGCTGTTTTTT.

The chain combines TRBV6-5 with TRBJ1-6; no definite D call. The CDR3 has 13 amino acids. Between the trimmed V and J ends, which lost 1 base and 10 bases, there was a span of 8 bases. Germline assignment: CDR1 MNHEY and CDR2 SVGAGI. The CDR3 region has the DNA TGTGCCAGCAGTTACTTCAGCGACTCACCCCTCCACTTT. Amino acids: CASSYFSDSPLHF.

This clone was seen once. CDR3 nucleotide sequence: TGTGCCAGCAGGGCCAGTAGCTCTGGGGCCAACGTCCTGACTTTC. Translation: CASRASSSGANVLTF. The rearrangement links TRBV2 to TRBJ2-6; the D is unclear. The CDR3 has 15 amino acids. Germline values: CDR1 SNHLY, CDR2 FYNNEI. V was trimmed by 6 bases and J by 0 bases, leaving 9 bases between them. The full variable domain, its missing parts supplied by reference TRBV2 and TRBJ2-6, is EPEVTQTPSHQVTQMGQEVILRCVPISNHLYFYWYRQILGQKVEFLVSFYNNEISEKSEIFDDQFSVERPDGSNFTLKIRSTKLEDSAMYFCASRASSSGANVLTFGAGSRLTVL.

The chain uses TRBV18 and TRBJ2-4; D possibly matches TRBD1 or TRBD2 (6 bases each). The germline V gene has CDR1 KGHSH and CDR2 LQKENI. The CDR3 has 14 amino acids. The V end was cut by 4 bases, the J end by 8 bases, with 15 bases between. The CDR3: CASSRDTWGDIQYF. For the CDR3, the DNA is TGTGCCAGCTCACGGGACACCTGGGGGGACATTCAGTACTTC.

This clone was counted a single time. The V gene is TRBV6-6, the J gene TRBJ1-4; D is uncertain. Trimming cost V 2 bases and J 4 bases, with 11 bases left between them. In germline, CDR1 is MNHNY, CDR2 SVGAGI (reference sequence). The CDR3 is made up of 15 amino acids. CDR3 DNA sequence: TGTGCCAGCAGTTACCGGCAGGCGGATAATGAAAAACTGTTTTTT. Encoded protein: CASSYRQADNEKLFF.

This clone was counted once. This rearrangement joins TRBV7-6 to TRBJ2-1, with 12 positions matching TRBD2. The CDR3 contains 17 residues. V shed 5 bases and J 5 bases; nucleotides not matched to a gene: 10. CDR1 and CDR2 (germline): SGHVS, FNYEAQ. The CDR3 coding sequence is TGTGCCAGCAGCCCCGGGACTAGCGGGCCCGGCAACAATGAGCAGTTCTTC. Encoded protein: CASSPGTSGPGNNEQFF.

This chain's CDR3 is CASSIDSPSGSTYNEQFF. CDR3 nucleotides: TGTGCCAGTAGTATAGATTCTCCCAGCGGGAGTACCTACAATGAGCAGTTCTTC. This chain joins TRBV19 and TRBJ2-1, with 8 nucleotides matching TRBD2. The CDR3 has 18 residues. J gave up 2 bases and V 0 bases, and 9 bases lay outside the gene matches. Germline loops: CDR1 LNHDA, CDR2 SQIVND (reference sequence). The whole variable domain, filled in from reference TRBV19 and TRBJ2-1, reads DGGITQSPKYLFRKEGQNVTLSCEQNLNHDAMYWYRQDPGQGLRLIYYSQIVNDFQKGDIAEGYSVSREKKESFPLTVTSAQKNPTAFYLCASSIDSPSGSTYNEQFFGPGTRLTVL.

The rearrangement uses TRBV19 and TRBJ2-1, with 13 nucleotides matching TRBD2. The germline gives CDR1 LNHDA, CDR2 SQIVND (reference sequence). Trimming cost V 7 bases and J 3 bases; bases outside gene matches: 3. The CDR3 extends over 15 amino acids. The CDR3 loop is CASIRTSGSYNEQFF. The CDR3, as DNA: TGTGCCAGTATACGGACTAGCGGGAGCTACAATGAGCAGTTCTTC. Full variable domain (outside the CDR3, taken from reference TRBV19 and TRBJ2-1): DGGITQSPKYLFRKEGQNVTLSCEQNLNHDAMYWYRQDPGQGLRLIYYSQIVNDFQKGDIAEGYSVSREKKESFPLTVTSAQKNPTAFYLCASIRTSGSYNEQFFGPGTRLTVL.

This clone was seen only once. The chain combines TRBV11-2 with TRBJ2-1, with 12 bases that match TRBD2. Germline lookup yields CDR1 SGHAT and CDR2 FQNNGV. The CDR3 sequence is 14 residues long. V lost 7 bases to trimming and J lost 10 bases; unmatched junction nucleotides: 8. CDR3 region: CASTLRLAGDEQFF. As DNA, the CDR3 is TGTGCCAGCACCCTTAGACTAGCGGGAGACGAGCAGTTCTTC.

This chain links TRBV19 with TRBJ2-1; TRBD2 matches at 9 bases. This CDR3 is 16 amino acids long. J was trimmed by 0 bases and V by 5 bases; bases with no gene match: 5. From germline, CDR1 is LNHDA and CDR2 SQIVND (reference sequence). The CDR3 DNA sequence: TGTGCCAGTAGTGGTAGCGGGGGCCACTCCTACAATGAGCAGTTCTTC. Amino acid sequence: CASSGSGGHSYNEQFF.

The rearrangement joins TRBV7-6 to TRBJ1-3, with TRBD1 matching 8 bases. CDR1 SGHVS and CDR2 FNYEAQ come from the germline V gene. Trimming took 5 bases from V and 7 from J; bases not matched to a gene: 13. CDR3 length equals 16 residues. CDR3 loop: CASSLGGPGQENTIYF. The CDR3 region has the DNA TGTGCCAGCAGCCTCGGAGGACCGGGACAGGAGAACACCATATATTTT.

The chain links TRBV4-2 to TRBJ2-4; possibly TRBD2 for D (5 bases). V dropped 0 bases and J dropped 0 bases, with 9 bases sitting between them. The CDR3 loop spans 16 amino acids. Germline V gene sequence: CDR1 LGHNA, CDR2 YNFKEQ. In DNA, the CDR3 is TGTGCCAGCAGCCAAGAGGTTCGGGGAGCCAAAAACATTCAGTACTTC. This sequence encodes CASSQEVRGAKNIQYF.